This TCR beta chain is drawn from a study of monozygotic twins with inflammatory bowel disease. The CDR3 has 14 residues. Reanalyzing the 5' RACE reads, TCRdb keeps one entry per CDR3 protein, without DNA. The sample holds 210,000 or so distinct CDR3 sequences. The chain uses TRBV21-1 and TRBJ1-6; TCRdb reports TRBD1, a call that lacks DNA to check it against. TRBV21-1 is noted as a pseudogene. The clonotype originates from a human donor with ulcerative colitis or Crohn's disease, or a healthy co-twin of an affected twin (not recorded which). The sequenced sample was blood. The CDR3 region is CASRGQYYNSPLHF.